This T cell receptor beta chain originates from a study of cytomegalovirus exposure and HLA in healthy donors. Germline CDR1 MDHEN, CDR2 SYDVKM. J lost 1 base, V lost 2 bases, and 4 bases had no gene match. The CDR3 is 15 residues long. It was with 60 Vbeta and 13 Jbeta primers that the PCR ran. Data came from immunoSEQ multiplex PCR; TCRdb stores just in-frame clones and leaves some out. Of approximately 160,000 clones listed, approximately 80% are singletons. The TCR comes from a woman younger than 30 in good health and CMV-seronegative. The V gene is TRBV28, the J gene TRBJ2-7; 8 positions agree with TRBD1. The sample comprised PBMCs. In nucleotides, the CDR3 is TGTGCCAGCAGTTTAGGGGGACAGGCATCCTACGAGCAGTACTTC. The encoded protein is CASSLGGQASYEQYF.